The source of this T cell receptor beta chain is a study of shared clonotypes between healthy human individuals (dated by TCRdb to 2020 to 2022). Regarding the complete study: A few men and two women, aged 18 to 49 years, made up the cohort. To increase sequencing depth and limit assay-specific biases, different laboratories used diverse techniques to prepare libraries and sequence TCR repertoires. The study deeply sequenced blood TCR repertoires of about five healthy adults to estimate repertoire size and the extent of clonotype sharing between individuals. For each donor, CD4 naive and CD4 memory were each given three plates, CD8 naive was given two plates, and CD8 memory was given one plate. Per donor, leukapheresis produced somewhere between about 0.94 and 9 billion PBMCs.

TCR CDR3 regions were amplified from genomic DNA by multiplex PCR using the deep immunoSEQ assay. Extracted genomic DNA from each cell subset was spread evenly across all wells of several immunoSEQ 96-well plates, with each plate serving as a replicate. For sorted subsets, each replicate PCR was loaded with about 200 ng genomic DNA, equivalent to approximately 33,000 T cell genomes. The purified libraries were quantified using a Qubit 3.0 fluorometer, sized with a Bioanalyzer 2100, and then quantified again using the KAPA Library Quantification kit. A separate single-read 150-cycle Illumina NextSeq 550 flow cell was used to sequence each immunoSEQ 96-well plate. As for the authors' bioinformatics: Because only junctional sequences without quality scores were contained in the immunoSEQ output, filtering matching that applied to full-length reads could not be performed. Sequences were annotated with PyIR, a Python wrapper for IgBLAST v1.9, and V/J genes and CDR3 were assigned using IMGT germline references. Reads were removed for weak V/J assignments (E-value above 1e-6), missing CDR3, stop codons, out-of-frame junctions, or ambiguous translated residues. V3J clonotypes were defined as sequences sharing the same inferred V gene, J gene, and CDR3 amino acid sequence. Percentage overlap between repertoires was calculated by dividing the number of shared unique clonotypes by the size of the smaller repertoire. Three approaches were used to assess repertoire richness: RTK rarefaction, the Chao1 estimator, and Recon v2.1 estimates of unobserved clonotypes. Generation probabilities for all TCRbeta clonotypes obtained by the gDNA method from several donors were computed using OLGA. The clones in this table, taken by TCRdb from immuneACCESS, are in-frame only. Not every clone is retained; where verified, under half of the shortfall comes from an unresolved V gene, and the cause of the rest is unknown. The DNA gave D and trimming, while V, J and clone size come from that table. This sample holds 600,000 or so clones; more than 95% were observed only once. Less than 0.35% of the sample is taken by the ten largest.

The CDR3, from cysteine to phenylalanine, totals 16 residues. Kept here is only the CDR3 DNA, which spans 48 bases and is read in frame from base 1. CD8 naive samples were obtained by positive selection for CCR7 among CD45RO-negative cells, yielding a CD45RA+CCR7+ population from which TemRA cells were excluded. The donors were healthy, HIV-negative adults who had no recently reported acute infections or vaccinations. Every donor was a Caucasian adult residing in Nashville, Tennessee, USA. Blood was obtained by leukapheresis, after which PBMCs were separated by Ficoll-Histopaque density gradient centrifugation and cryopreserved in liquid nitrogen vapor phase. Analytical flow cytometry was used to check the purity and quantity of every magnetically sorted T cell population. Genomic DNA was isolated from every sorted fraction and measured by UV absorbance on a Nanodrop 2000c. The paper as a whole reports these results and caveats: Clonotypes shared by all four sorted-subset donors showed higher generation probabilities than non-shared clonotypes. Incomplete sequencing was indicated by rarefaction of sorted-subset datasets, despite the large sequencing depth. Because the study included only a small number of donors, the genetic and exposure-history diversity represented was limited. Sampling was restricted to blood, and TCR repertoires in tissues likely differ from the TCR repertoires found in blood. About 5% of naive CD4, around 3.6% of naive CD8, 2.3% of memory CD4, and approximately 0.39% of memory CD8 clonotypes were shared across several donors. Pairwise subsampling led to the expectation that sequencing depth would affect the degree of clonotype sharing among donors. Naive subsets generally had larger estimated clonotype richness than memory subsets.

To note about this clone: Its antigen is still unknown. No base quality information exists; no much larger clone differs at one position.

Sequencing was performed on naive CD8+ T cells sorted from blood. In light of the paper, this sample's cell subset or site label describes: CD45RA+CCR7+. The clonotype originates from a man between 25 and 39 years old in good health. The sequence is built from TRBV21-1 and TRBJ2-7; whether TRBD1, the table's D call, matches the DNA was not checked. TRBV21-1 is a known pseudogene. The CDR3 corresponds to CASSKDARQKVYEQYF. In nucleotides, the sequence is TGTGCCAGCAGCAAAGATGCCAGACAGAAAGTTTACGAGCAGTACTTC.